The 8 T cell receptor beta chains presented below share a single source sample, sequenced in a study of vaccination effects on CD4 cells after COVID-19. No antigen is known for these receptors. Prior to sequencing, the ViraFEST assay stimulated PBMC with viral peptide pools, which expanded the antigen-specific CD4+ T cells. Culture proceeded for 10 days, and CD4+ T cells were then isolated. In the vaccine recipients, nucleocapsid antibodies were negative and there was no prior SARS-CoV-2 infection. Profiling relied on immunoSEQ multiplex PCR, and the TCRdb table lists in-frame clones only, not all of them. The sample carries around 71,000 clones, roughly 70% recorded once. Source: CD4+ T cells from PBMCs cultured with HCoV-OC43 spike peptides, taken before COVID-19 vaccination. Subset reported: HCoV-OC43 spike overlapping peptide pool stimulation. These receptors originate from a human donor who received a COVID-19 vaccine.

The V call is TRBV18, the J call TRBJ1-1; 7 positions match TRBD1. CDR1 is KGHSH, CDR2 LQKENI, per germline. The CDR3 has 15 amino acids. Losses at the gene ends were 2 bases for V and 4 bases for J; bases not matched to a gene: 7. The CDR3 protein is CASSPRQGEGTEAFF. DNA of the CDR3: TGTGCCAGCTCACCAAGGCAGGGGGAGGGCACTGAAGCTTTCTTT. The full variable domain, rest sourced from reference TRBV18 and TRBJ1-1, is NAGVMQNPRHLVRRRGQEARLRCSPMKGHSHVYWYRQLPEEGLKFMVYLQKENIIDESGMPKERFSAEFPKEGPSILRIQQVVRGDSAAYFCASSPRQGEGTEAFFGQGTRLTVV.

V gene TRBV19 combines with J gene TRBJ2-2, with D hard to call. The CDR3 is 13 amino acids. Germline V gene data show CDR1 as LNHDA and CDR2 as SQIVND (reference sequence). V was pared by 5 bases and J by 4 bases, with 8 bases between. The CDR3 loop reads CASSGSLTGELFF. DNA for the CDR3: TGTGCCAGTAGTGGCTCTCTCACCGGGGAGCTGTTTTTT. The full variable domain, its missing parts supplied by reference TRBV19 and TRBJ2-2, is DGGITQSPKYLFRKEGQNVTLSCEQNLNHDAMYWYRQDPGQGLRLIYYSQIVNDFQKGDIAEGYSVSREKKESFPLTVTSAQKNPTAFYLCASSGSLTGELFFGEGSRLTVL.

The CDR3 DNA reads TGTGCCAGCAGTGAAAGGGGGCAGGGTCAGCCCCAGCATTTT. It specifies CASSERGQGQPQHF. The rearrangement uses TRBV6-1 and TRBJ1-5; TRBD1 agrees at 7 bases. The CDR3 sequence is 14 residues long. V was clipped by 2 bases and J by 6 bases; unmatched bases: 4. Germline lookup yields CDR1 MNHNS and CDR2 SASEGT.

The chain uses TRBV2 and TRBJ1-4; D is uncertain. The CDR3 extends over 14 amino acids. The V gene lost 5 bases and the J gene lost 8 bases, with 15 bases spanning the gap. Germline lookup yields CDR1 SNHLY and CDR2 FYNNEI. CDR3 sequence reads: CASSLGLVEEKLFF. The DNA of the CDR3 is TGTGCCAGCAGTTTGGGCCTTGTTGAGGAAAAACTGTTTTTT.

This clone was picked up one time. The chain uses TRBV5-6 and TRBJ1-1; unclear D gene. Trimming left V 4 bases short and J 4 bases short, with 8 bases between. From germline, CDR1 is SGHDT and CDR2 YYEEEE. CDR3 length equals 12 residues. This chain's CDR3 is CASSLTATEAFF. CDR3 DNA: TGTGCCAGCAGCCTCACGGCCACTGAAGCTTTCTTT.

This clone showed up just once. The chain employs TRBV9 and TRBJ2-3; perhaps TRBD1 as D (7 bases). The V gene lost 0 bases and the J gene lost 6 bases, with 14 bases spanning the gap. This CDR3 spans 15 amino acids. Germline V gene data show CDR1 as SGDLS and CDR2 as YYNGEE. CDR3 amino acids: CASSVGPGGLDTQYF. The CDR3 DNA reads as TGTGCCAGCAGCGTAGGGCCAGGGGGACTGGATACGCAGTATTTT.

The chain couples TRBV7-2 to TRBJ2-5; no firm D call. Germline loops: CDR1 SGHTA, CDR2 FQGNSA. The CDR3 contains 12 residues. Trimming took off 3 bases at V and 2 bases at J, with 4 bases between the two ends. As DNA, the CDR3 is TGTGCCAGCAGCTTCTTACAAGAGACCCAGTACTTC. This codes for CASSFLQETQYF.

This chain connects TRBV10-3 to TRBJ2-5; a weak D match, TRBD1 (6 bases). The CDR3 is made up of 16 amino acids. Germline assignment: CDR1 ENHRY and CDR2 SYGVKD. The germline V and J ends were trimmed by 3 bases and 1 base, with 15 bases remaining between them. The CDR3 is CAISEAGTRRQETQYF. DNA for the CDR3: TGTGCCATCAGTGAAGCTGGGACACGGCGCCAAGAGACCCAGTACTTC.